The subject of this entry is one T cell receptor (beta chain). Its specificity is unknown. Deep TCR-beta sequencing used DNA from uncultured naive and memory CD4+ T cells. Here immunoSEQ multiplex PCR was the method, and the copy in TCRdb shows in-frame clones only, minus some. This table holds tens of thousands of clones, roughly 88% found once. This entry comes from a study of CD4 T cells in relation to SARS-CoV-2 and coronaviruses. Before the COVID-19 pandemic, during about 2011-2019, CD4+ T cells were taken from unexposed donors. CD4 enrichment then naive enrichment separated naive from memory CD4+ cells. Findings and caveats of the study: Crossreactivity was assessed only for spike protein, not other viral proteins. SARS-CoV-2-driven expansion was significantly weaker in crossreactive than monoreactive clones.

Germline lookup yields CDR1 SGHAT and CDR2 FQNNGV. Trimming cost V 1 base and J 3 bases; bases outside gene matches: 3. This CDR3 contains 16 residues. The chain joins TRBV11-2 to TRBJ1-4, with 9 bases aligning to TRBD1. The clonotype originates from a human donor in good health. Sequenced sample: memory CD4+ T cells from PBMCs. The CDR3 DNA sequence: TGTGCCAGCAGCTTAGGGACAGGGGTCCCTAATGAAAAACTGTTTTTT. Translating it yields CASSLGTGVPNEKLFF.